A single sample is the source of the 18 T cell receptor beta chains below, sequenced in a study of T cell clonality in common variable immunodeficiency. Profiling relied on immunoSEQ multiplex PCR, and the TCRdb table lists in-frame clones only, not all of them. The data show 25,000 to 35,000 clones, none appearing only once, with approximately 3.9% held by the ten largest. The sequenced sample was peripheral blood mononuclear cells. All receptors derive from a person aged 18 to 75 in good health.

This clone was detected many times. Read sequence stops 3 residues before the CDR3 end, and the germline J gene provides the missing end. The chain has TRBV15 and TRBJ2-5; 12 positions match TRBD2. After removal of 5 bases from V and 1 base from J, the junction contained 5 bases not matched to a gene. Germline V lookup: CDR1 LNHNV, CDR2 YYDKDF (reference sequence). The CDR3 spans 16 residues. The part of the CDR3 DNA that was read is TGTGCCACCAGCTCCGGGACTAGCGGGTTCCAAGAGACC. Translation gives CATSSGTSGFQET. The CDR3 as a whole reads CATSSGTSGFQETQYF.

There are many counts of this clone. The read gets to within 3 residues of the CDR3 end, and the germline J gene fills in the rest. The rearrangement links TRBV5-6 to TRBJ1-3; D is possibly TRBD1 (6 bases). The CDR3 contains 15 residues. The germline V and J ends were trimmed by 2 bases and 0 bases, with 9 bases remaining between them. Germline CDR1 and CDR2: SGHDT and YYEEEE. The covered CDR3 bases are TGTGCCAGCAGCTTCGACAGGATCTCTGGAAACACC. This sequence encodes CASSFDRISGNT. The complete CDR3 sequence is CASSFDRISGNTIYF.

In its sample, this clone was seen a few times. The CDR3: CASRLAGSDTYTF. CDR3 DNA (partial): TGTGCCAGCAGACTAGCGGGGTCAGATACC. The chain is built from TRBV7-9 and TRBJ1-2; no definite D call. The read terminates 3 residues ahead of where the CDR3 ends, so the germline J gene completes it. This CDR3 has 13 amino acids. CDR1 SEHNR and CDR2 FQNEAQ come from the germline V gene (reference sequence).

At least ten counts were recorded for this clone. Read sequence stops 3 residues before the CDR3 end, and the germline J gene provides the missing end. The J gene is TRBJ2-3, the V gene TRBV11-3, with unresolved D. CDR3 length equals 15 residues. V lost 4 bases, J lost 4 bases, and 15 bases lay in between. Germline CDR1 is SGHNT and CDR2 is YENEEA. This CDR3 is CASSSDPSASDTQYF. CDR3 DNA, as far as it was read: TGTGCCAGCAGCTCTGATCCATCAGCGTCAGATACG.

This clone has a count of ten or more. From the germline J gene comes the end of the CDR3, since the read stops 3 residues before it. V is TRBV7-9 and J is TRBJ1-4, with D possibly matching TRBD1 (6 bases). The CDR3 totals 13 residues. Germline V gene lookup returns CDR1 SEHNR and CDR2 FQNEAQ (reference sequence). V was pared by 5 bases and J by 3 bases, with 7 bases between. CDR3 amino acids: CASSRGSNEKLFF. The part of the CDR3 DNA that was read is TGTGCCAGCAGCAGGGGGTCTAATGAAAAA. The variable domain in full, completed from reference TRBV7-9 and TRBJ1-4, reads DTGVSQNPRHKITKRGQNVTFRCDPISEHNRLYWYRQTLGQGPEFLTYFQNEAQLEKSRLLSDRFSAERPKGSFSTLEIQRTEQGDSAMYLCASSRGSNEKLFFGSGTQLSVL.

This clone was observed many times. The CDR3 bases that were read are TGTGCCAGCAGTTACTCGTCGTGGGGCCGCCCTGGCGAG. It codes for CASSYSSWGRPGE. The CDR3 as a whole reads CASSYSSWGRPGEQYF. The rearrangement uses TRBV6-2 or TRBV6-3 and TRBJ2-7, with a tentative D call TRBD1 (5 bases). The CDR3 end falls 3 residues outside the read, so it is completed with the germline J gene. Germline values: CDR1 MNHEY, CDR2 SVGEGT. The ends were cut back, 0 bases at V and 6 bases at J, with 18 bases in the middle. The length of the CDR3 is 16 residues.

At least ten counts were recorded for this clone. The covered CDR3 bases are TGTGCCAGTACCAAACAAGTGAACACCGGGGAG. Encoded protein: CASTKQVNTGE. The full CDR3 sequence reads CASTKQVNTGELFF. The rearrangement joins TRBV19 to TRBJ2-2; D unclear. Read sequence stops 3 residues before the CDR3 end, and the germline J gene provides the missing end. CDR3 length: 14 residues. Trimming left V 7 bases short and J 1 base short, with 10 bases between. Germline assignment: CDR1 LNHDA and CDR2 SQIVND (reference sequence). The variable domain in full, completed from reference TRBV19 and TRBJ2-2, reads DGGITQSPKYLFRKEGQNVTLSCEQNLNHDAMYWYRQDPGQGLRLIYYSQIVNDFQKGDIAEGYSVSREKKESFPLTVTSAQKNPTAFYLCASTKQVNTGELFFGEGSRLTVL.

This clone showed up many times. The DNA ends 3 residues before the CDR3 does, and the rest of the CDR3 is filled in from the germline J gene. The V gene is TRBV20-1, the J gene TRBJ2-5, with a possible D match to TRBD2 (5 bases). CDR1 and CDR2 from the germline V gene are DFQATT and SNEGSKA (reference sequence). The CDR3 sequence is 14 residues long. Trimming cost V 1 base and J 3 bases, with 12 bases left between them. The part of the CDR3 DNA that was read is TGCAGTGCTAGAGTGCCCGTCGGGGAAGAGACC. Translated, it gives CSARVPVGEET. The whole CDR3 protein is CSARVPVGEETQYF.

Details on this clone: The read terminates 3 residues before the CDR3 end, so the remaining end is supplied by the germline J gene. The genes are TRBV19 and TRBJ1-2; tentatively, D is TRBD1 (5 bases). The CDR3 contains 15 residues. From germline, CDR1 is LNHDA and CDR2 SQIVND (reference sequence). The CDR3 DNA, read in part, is TGTGCCAGTAATTTACAGGTGAGGGATGGGAATGAC. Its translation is CASNLQVRDGND. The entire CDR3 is CASNLQVRDGNDYTF.

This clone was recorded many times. This CDR3 is CASRPQAGVLGGEKLFF. The CDR3 DNA, read in part, is TGTGCCAGCCGACCCCAGGCAGGGGTGTTGGGCGGTGAAAAA. The rearrangement joins TRBV2 to TRBJ1-4; D is perhaps TRBD1 (6 bases). Sequencing ends 3 residues short of the CDR3 end; the germline J gene provides the rest. V was trimmed by 8 bases and J by 7 bases, leaving 26 bases between them. The CDR3 runs 17 residues. Germline V gene lookup returns CDR1 SNHLY and CDR2 FYNNEI. Looking up the rest from reference TRBV2 and TRBJ1-4 gives the full variable domain: EPEVTQTPSHQVTQMGQEVILRCVPISNHLYFYWYRQILGQKVEFLVSFYNNEISEKSEIFDDQFSVERPDGSNFTLKIRSTKLEDSAMYFCASRPQAGVLGGEKLFFGSGTQLSVL.

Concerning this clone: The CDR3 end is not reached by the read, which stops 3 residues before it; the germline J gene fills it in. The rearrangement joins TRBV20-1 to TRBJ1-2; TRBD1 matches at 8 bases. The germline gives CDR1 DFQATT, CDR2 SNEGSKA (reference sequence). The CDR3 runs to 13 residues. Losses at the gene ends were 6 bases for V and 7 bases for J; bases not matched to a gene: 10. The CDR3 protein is CSAPVTGGGGYTF. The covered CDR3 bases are TGCAGTGCCCCAGTTACAGGGGGGGGTGGC.

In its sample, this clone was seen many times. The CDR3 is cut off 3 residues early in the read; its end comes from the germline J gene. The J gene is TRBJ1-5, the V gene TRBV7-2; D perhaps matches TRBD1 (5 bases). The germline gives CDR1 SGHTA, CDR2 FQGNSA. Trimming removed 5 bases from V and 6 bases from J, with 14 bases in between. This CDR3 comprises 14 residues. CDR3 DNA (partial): TGTGCCAGCAGCCCCTTTGGGGGGTTTCAGCCC. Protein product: CASSPFGGFQP. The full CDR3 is CASSPFGGFQPQHF.

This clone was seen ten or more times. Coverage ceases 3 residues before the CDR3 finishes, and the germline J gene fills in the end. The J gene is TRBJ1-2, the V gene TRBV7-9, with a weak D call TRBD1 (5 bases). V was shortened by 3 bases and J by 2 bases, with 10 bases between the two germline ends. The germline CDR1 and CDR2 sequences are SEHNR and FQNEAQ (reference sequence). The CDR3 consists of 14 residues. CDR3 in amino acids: CASSLGGINYGYTF. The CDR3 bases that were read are TGTGCCAGCAGCTTGGGGGGGATCAACTATGGC.

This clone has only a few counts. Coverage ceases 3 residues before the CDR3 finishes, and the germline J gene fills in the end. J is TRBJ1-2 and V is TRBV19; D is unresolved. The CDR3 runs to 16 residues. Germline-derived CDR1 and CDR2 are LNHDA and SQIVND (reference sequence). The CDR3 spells CATTRSSTFYTDTYTF. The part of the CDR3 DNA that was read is TGTGCCACCACGAGGTCTAGCACCTTCTACACAGATACC.

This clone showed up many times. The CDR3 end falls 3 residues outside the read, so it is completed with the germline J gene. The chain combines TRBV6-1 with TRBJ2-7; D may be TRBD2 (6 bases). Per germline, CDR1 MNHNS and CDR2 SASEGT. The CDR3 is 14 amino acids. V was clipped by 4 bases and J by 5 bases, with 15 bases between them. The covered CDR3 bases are TGTGCCAGCAGTGTCCTGGGGGGTCTCCACGAG. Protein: CASSVLGGLHE. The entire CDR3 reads CASSVLGGLHEQYF.

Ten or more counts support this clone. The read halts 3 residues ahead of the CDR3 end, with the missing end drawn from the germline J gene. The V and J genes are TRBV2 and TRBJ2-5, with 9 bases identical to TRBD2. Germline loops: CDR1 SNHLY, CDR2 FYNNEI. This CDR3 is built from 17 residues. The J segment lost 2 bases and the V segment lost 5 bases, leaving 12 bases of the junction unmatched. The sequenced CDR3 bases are TGTGCCAGCAGTCACCCAAGACTAGCGGAAAAACAAGAGACC. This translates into CASSHPRLAEKQET. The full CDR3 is CASSHPRLAEKQETQYF.

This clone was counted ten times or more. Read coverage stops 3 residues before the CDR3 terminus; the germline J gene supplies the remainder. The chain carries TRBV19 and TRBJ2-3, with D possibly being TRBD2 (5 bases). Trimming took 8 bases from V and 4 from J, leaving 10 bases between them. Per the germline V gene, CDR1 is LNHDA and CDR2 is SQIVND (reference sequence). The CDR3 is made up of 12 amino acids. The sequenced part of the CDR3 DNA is TGTGCCAGTTCCGCTAGCCCAGATACG. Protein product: CASSASPDT. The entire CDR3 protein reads CASSASPDTQYF.

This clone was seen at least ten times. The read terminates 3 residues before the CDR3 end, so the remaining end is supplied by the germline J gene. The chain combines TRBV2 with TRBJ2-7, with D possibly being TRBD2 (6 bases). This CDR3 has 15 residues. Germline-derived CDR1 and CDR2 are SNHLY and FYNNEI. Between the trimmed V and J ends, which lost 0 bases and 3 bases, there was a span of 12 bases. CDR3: CASSEARLASYEQYF. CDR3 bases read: TGTGCCAGCAGTGAAGCGCGGCTAGCGAGCTACGAG.